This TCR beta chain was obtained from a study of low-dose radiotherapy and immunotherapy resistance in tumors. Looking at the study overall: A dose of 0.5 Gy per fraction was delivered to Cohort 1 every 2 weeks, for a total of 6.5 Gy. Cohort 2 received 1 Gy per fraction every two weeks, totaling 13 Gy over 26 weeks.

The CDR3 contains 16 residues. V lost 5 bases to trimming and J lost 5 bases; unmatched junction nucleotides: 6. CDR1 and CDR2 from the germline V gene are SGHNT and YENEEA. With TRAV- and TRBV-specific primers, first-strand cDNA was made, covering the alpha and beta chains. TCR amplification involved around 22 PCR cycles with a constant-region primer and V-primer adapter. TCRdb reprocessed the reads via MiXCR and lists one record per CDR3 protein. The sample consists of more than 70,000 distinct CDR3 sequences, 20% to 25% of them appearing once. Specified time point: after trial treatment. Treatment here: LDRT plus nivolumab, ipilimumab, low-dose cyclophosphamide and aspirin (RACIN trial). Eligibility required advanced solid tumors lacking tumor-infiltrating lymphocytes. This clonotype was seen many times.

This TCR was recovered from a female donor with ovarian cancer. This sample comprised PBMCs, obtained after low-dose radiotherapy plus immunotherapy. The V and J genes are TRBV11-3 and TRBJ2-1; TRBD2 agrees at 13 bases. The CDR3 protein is CASSARTSGSDNEQFF. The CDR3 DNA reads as TGTGCCAGCAGCGCCCGGACTAGCGGGAGTGACAATGAGCAGTTCTTC.